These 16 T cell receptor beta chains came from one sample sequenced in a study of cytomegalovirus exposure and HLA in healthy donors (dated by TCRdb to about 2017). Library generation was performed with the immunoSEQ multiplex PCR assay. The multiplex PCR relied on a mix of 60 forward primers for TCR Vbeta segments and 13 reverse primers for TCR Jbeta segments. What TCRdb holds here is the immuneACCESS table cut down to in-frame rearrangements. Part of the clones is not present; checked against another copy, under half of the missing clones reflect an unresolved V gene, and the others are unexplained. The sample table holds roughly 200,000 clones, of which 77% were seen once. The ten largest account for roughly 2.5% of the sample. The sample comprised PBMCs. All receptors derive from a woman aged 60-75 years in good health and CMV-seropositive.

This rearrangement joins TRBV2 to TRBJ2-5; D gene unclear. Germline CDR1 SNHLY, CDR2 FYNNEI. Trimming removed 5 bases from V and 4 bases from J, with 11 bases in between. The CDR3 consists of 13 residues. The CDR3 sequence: CASSTDNGETQYF. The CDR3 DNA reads TGTGCCAGCAGTACCGACAACGGAGAGACCCAGTACTTC.

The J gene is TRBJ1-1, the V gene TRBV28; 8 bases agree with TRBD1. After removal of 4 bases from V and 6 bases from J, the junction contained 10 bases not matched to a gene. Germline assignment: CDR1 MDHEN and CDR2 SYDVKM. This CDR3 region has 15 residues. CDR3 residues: CASSSSGQGAPEAFF. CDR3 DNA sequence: TGTGCCAGCAGTTCCTCAGGACAGGGTGCCCCTGAAGCTTTCTTT.

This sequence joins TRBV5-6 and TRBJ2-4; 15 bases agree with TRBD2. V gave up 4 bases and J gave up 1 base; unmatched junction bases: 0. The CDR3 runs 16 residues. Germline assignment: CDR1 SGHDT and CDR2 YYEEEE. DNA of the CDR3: TGTGCCAGCAGCGGACTAGCGGGAGGGGCCAAAAACATTCAGTACTTC. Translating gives CASSGLAGGAKNIQYF. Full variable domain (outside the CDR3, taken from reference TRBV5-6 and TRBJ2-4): DAGVTQSPTHLIKTRGQQVTLRCSPKSGHDTVSWYQQALGQGPQFIFQYYEEEERQRGNFPDRFSGHQFPNYSSELNVNALLLGDSALYLCASSGLAGGAKNIQYFGAGTRLSVL.

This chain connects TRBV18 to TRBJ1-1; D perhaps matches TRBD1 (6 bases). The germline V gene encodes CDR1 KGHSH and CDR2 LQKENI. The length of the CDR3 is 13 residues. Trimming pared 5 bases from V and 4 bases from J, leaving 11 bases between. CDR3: CASSSTRGTEAFF. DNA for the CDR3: TGTGCCAGCTCATCCACCAGGGGCACTGAAGCTTTCTTT.

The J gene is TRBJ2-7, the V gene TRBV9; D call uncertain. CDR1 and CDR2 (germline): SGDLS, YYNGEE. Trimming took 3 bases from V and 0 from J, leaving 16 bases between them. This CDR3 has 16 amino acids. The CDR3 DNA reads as TGTGCCAGCAGCGCTGGAGTAGAGCGCAACTCCTACGAGCAGTACTTC. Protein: CASSAGVERNSYEQYF.

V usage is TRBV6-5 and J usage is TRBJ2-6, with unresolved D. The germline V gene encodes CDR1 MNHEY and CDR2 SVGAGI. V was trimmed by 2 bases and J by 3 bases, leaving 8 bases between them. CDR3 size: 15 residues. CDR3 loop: CASSYRGYGANVLTF. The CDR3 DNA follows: TGTGCCAGCAGTTACAGAGGCTATGGGGCCAACGTCCTGACTTTC.

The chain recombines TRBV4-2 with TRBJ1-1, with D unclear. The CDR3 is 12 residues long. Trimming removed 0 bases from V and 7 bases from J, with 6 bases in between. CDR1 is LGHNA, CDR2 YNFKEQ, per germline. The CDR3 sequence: CASSQDQYEAFF. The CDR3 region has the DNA TGTGCCAGCAGCCAAGATCAGTATGAAGCTTTCTTT.

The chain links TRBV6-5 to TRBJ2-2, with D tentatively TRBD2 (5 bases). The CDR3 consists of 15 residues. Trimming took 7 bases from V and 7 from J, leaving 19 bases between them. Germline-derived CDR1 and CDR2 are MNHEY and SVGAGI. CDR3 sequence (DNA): TGTGCCAGCATGCTGTCGCGGGTGCAAGGCGGGGAGCTGTTTTTT. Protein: CASMLSRVQGGELFF.

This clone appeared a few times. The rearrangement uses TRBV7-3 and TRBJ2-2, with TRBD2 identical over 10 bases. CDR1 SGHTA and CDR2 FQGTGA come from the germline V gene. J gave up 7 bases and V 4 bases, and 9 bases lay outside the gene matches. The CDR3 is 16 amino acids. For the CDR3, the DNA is TGTGCCAGCAGCTACGGTCTAGCGGGGGTTAGCGGGGAGCTGTTTTTT. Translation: CASSYGLAGVSGELFF.

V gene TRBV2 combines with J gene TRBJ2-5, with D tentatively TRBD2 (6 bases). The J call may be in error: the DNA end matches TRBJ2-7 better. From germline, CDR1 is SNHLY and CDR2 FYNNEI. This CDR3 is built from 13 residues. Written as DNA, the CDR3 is TGTGCCAGCAGTCAGGAGGGATCGGGCGAGCAGTACTTC. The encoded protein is CASSQEGSGEQYF.

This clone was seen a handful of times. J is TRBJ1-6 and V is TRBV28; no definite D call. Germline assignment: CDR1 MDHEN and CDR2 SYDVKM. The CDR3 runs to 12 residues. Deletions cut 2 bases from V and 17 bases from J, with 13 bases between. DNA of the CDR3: TGTGCCAGCAGTTTAACGTTCGGAGGGATCCACTTT. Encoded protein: CASSLTFGGIHF.

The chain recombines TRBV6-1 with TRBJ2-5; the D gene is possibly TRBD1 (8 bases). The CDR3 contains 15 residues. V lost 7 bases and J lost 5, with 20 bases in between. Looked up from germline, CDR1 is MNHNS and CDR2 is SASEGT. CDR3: CASKRPQGGGETQYF. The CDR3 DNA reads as TGTGCCAGCAAACGACCACAGGGGGGAGGGGAGACCCAGTACTTC.

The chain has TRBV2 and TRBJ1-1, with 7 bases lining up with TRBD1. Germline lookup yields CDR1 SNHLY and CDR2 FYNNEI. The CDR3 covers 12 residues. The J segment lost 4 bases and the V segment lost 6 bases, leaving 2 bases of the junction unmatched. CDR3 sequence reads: CASSGDSTEAFF. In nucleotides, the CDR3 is TGTGCCAGCAGCGGGGACAGCACTGAAGCTTTCTTT.

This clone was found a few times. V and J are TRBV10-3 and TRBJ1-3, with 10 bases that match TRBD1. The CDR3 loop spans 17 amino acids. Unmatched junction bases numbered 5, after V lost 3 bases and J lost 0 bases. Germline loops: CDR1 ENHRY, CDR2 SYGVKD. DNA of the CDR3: TGTGCCATCAGTGACCCGACAGGGGGCCTCTCTGGAAACACCATATATTTT. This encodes CAISDPTGGLSGNTIYF.

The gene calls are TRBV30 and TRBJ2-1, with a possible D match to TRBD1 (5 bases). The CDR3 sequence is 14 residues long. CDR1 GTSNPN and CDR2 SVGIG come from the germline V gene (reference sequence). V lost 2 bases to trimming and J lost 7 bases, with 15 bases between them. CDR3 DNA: TGTGCCTGGAGTTCCGGTCCAGGGTCTAATGAGCAGTTCTTC. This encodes CAWSSGPGSNEQFF.

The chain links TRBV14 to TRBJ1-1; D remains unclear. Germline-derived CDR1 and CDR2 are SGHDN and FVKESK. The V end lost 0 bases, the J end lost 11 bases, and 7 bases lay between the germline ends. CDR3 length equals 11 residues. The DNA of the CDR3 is TGTGCCAGCAGCCAAGAGGCGGTGGCTTTCTTT. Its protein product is CASSQEAVAFF. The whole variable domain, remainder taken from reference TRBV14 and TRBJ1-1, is EAGVTQFPSHSVIEKGQTVTLRCDPISGHDNLYWYRRVMGKEIKFLLHFVKESKQDESGMPNNRFLAERTGGTYSTLKVQPAELEDSGVYFCASSQEAVAFFGQGTRLTVV.